Listed here are 21 T cell receptor beta chains from one sample, sequenced in a study of patients and donors after allogeneic stem cell transplantation. TCRdb used MiXCR to reprocess the RT-PCR reads, holding one entry per CDR3 protein. Of 200,000 to 250,000 distinct CDR3 sequences listed, roughly an eighth were seen once; the top ten hold about 9.9%. Source material: blood, either unsorted or a sorted T cell fraction (not recorded which). All receptors come from a human donor who was either an allogeneic HSCT recipient or a stem cell or donor lymphocyte infusion donor (not recorded which). It is not recorded whose cells these are; they may come from a transplant donor.

This clonotype was found a few times. J is TRBJ1-2 and V is TRBV7-2; 8 bases are a match to TRBD1. The CDR3 sequence is 14 residues long. Germline lookup yields CDR1 SGHTA and CDR2 FQGNSA. The ends lost 3 bases at V and 8 bases at J; junction bases unmatched: 8. The CDR3 coding sequence is TGTGCCAGCAGCTTGTCGGCAGGGGGCGAAGGCTACACCTTC. Encoded protein: CASSLSAGGEGYTF.

The CDR3: CASSLGQGFQETQYF. For the CDR3, the DNA is TGTGCCAGCAGCTTAGGTCAGGGCTTCCAAGAGACCCAGTACTTC. This chain joins TRBV7-9 and TRBJ2-5, with D possibly matching TRBD1 (5 bases). Per germline, CDR1 SEHNR and CDR2 FQNEAQ (reference sequence). With 1 base removed from V and 1 base from J, the gap between germline ends came to 10 bases. CDR3 length: 15 amino acids. Together with reference TRBV7-9 and TRBJ2-5, the CDR3 gives the full variable domain: DTGVSQNPRHKITKRGQNVTFRCDPISEHNRLYWYRQTLGQGPEFLTYFQNEAQLEKSRLLSDRFSAERPKGSFSTLEIQRTEQGDSAMYLCASSLGQGFQETQYFGPGTRLLVL.

The CDR3 is CASKSTGGNEQYF. The CDR3 nucleotides are TGTGCCAGCAAATCGACAGGGGGGAACGAGCAGTACTTC. The chain uses TRBV3-1 and TRBJ2-7, with 9 bases lining up with TRBD1. The CDR3 is made up of 13 amino acids. CDR1 and CDR2 from the germline V gene are LGHDT and YNNKEL (reference sequence). V lost 7 bases to trimming and J lost 5 bases; unmatched junction nucleotides: 6.

In this sample, this clonotype turned up a few times. The V and J genes are TRBV5-6 and TRBJ1-3; the match to TRBD1 covers 8 bases. This CDR3 has 16 residues. Trimming at V came to 4 bases and at J to 3 bases, leaving 9 bases not matched to a gene. Germline CDR1 is SGHDT and CDR2 is YYEEEE. CDR3 bases: TGTGCCAGCAGCCTGCCCCAGGGGGCTCTTGGAAACACCATATATTTT. It translates to CASSLPQGALGNTIYF.

The sample holds a few counts of this clonotype. This chain connects TRBV28 to TRBJ2-7, with D possibly being TRBD2 (6 bases). The CDR3 runs 15 residues. With 4 bases removed from V and 0 bases from J, the gap between germline ends came to 13 bases. Per germline, CDR1 MDHEN and CDR2 SYDVKM. CDR3 coding DNA: TGTGCCAGCAGTTCTAGCGCCATTAGCTCCTACGAGCAGTACTTC. This sequence encodes CASSSSAISSYEQYF.

This clonotype was seen many times. The chain is built from TRBV25-1 and TRBJ2-7, with 9 bases fitting TRBD1. Germline V gives CDR1 MGHDK, CDR2 SYGVNS. This CDR3 contains 15 residues. After removal of 3 bases from V and 4 bases from J, the junction contained 7 bases not matched to a gene. The CDR3 spells CASSDVGDRAYEQYF. Written as DNA, the CDR3 is TGTGCCAGCAGTGACGTAGGGGACAGGGCTTACGAGCAGTACTTC.

This clonotype has ten or more counts. The genes are TRBV5-1 and TRBJ2-3; D is possibly TRBD1 or TRBD2 (5 bases each). The CDR3 length is 14 residues. V was cut by 0 bases and J by 7 bases, with 12 bases left in between. CDR1 and CDR2 from the germline V gene are SGHRS and YFSETQ. CDR3 sequence (DNA): TGCGCCAGCAGCTTGGGGGACGACCGAAATACGCAGTATTTT. It specifies CASSLGDDRNTQYF. The whole variable domain, filled in from reference TRBV5-1 and TRBJ2-3, reads KAGVTQTPRYLIKTRGQQVTLSCSPISGHRSVSWYQQTPGQGLQFLFEYFSETQRNKGNFPGRFSGRQFSNSRSEMNVSTLELGDSALYLCASSLGDDRNTQYFGPGTRLTVL.

This clonotype has more than one count but fewer than ten. V is TRBV6-2 or TRBV6-3 and J is TRBJ2-7; D is ambiguous. Between the trimmed V and J ends, which lost 2 bases and 2 bases, there was a span of 13 bases. The CDR3 runs to 15 residues. Germline assignment: CDR1 MNHEY and CDR2 SVGEGT. The CDR3 protein is CASSYSLLSAYEQYF. The CDR3 DNA follows: TGTGCCAGCAGTTACAGTTTGCTTTCTGCCTACGAGCAGTACTTC.

V and J are TRBV24-1 and TRBJ1-2, with D unclear. The length of the CDR3 is 12 residues. Per the germline V gene, CDR1 is KGHDR and CDR2 is SFDVKD. With 9 bases removed from V and 4 bases from J, the gap between germline ends came to 11 bases. CDR3 region: CATDDGSYGYTF. CDR3 in DNA: TGTGCCACCGATGACGGATCCTATGGCTACACCTTC.

This clonotype was counted between two and nine times. The chain combines TRBV5-4 with TRBJ2-7, with TRBD1 matching over 9 bases. This CDR3 region has 14 residues. From germline, CDR1 is SGHNT and CDR2 YYREEE (reference sequence). J lost 0 bases, V lost 5 bases, and 3 bases had no gene match. The CDR3 DNA is TGTGCCAGCAGGGCGGACAGGGGCTCCTACGAGCAGTACTTC. This encodes CASRADRGSYEQYF.

This clonotype came up a few times. The J gene is TRBJ1-4, the V gene TRBV5-1, with D unresolved. This CDR3 is 13 amino acids long. Germline V gene lookup returns CDR1 SGHRS and CDR2 YFSETQ. V was clipped by 0 bases and J by 8 bases, with 8 bases between them. The CDR3 DNA follows: TGCGCCAGCAGCTTGGGGACCGAGGAAAAACTGTTTTTT. It specifies CASSLGTEEKLFF.

The J gene is TRBJ1-1, the V gene TRBV5-5; TRBD1 agrees at 8 bases. This CDR3 is 14 amino acids long. The V and J ends lost 4 bases and 1 base, in that order; junction bases with no gene match: 3. Germline V CDR1 and CDR2: SGHKS, YYEKEE (reference sequence). The CDR3 loop reads CASSRQGPNTEAFF. Written as DNA, the CDR3 is TGTGCCAGCAGCCGACAGGGGCCGAACACTGAAGCTTTCTTT.

The chain employs TRBV20-1 and TRBJ2-7; D is unresolved. Trimming shortened V by 1 base and J by 7 bases, and 17 bases separated the two germline ends. The CDR3 is 14 amino acids. CDR1 is DFQATT and CDR2 is SNEGSKA in the germline V gene (reference sequence). As DNA, the CDR3 is TGCAGTGCTAGAGCTCCCACTCGGGTGTATGAGCAGTACTTC. Protein sequence: CSARAPTRVYEQYF.

This clonotype occurred a few times. The genes are TRBV5-6 and TRBJ1-2, with D possibly TRBD1 on 5 matching bases. V was cut by 2 bases and J by 2 bases, with 10 bases left in between. This CDR3 spans 14 amino acids. Germline values: CDR1 SGHDT, CDR2 YYEEEE. In DNA, the CDR3 is TGTGCCAGCAGCTTAGCCAGGGAAAACTATGGCTACACCTTC. It codes for CASSLARENYGYTF.

This clonotype occurred many times. The chain has TRBV12-3 or TRBV12-4 and TRBJ1-1; D remains ambiguous. Between the trimmed V and J ends, which lost 8 bases and 0 bases, there was a span of 10 bases. The CDR3 runs 13 residues. CDR3 nucleotide sequence: TGTGCCAGCTCCGTAATGGTGAACACTGAAGCTTTCTTT. Its protein product is CASSVMVNTEAFF.

This clonotype was detected ten times or more. In DNA form, the CDR3 reads TGTGCCAGCAGCTCCGGCGACACATCGAATGAAAAACTGTTTTTT. This encodes CASSSGDTSNEKLFF. This chain connects TRBV7-2 to TRBJ1-4, with D uncertain. CDR3 length: 15 residues. V was clipped by 4 bases and J by 5 bases, with 14 bases between them. Germline values: CDR1 SGHTA, CDR2 FQGNSA.

This clonotype was seen at least ten times. The genes are TRBV20-1 and TRBJ1-6; the match to TRBD1 covers 8 bases. Germline lookup yields CDR1 DFQATT and CDR2 SNEGSKA (reference sequence). The CDR3 has 13 amino acids. With 3 bases clipped from V and 10 bases from J, the junction kept 5 bases outside the gene matches. The CDR3 nucleotides read TGCAGTGCTAGCTCGACAGGGGACTCACCCCTCCACTTT. This translates into CSASSTGDSPLHF.

This chain uses TRBV20-1 with TRBJ2-1; D is possibly TRBD1 (6 bases). This CDR3 is 12 amino acids long. CDR1 and CDR2 (germline): DFQATT, SNEGSKA (reference sequence). The CDR3 here is CGREGAYNEQFF. The CDR3 nucleotides are TGCGGCCGAGAGGGGGCCTACAATGAGCAGTTCTTC.

This clonotype was detected many times. The V and J genes are TRBV11-3 and TRBJ2-1; 7 positions match TRBD2. The CDR3 is 15 residues long. V was pared by 5 bases and J by 5 bases, with 9 bases of the junction left unmatched. Germline V lookup: CDR1 SGHNT, CDR2 YENEEA. This chain's CDR3 is CASSVRLAENNEQFF. CDR3 nucleotide sequence: TGTGCCAGCAGCGTGCGACTAGCAGAGAACAATGAGCAGTTCTTC. Drawing the rest from reference TRBV11-3 and TRBJ2-1, the complete variable domain is EAGVVQSPRYKIIEKKQPVAFWCNPISGHNTLYWYLQNLGQGPELLIRYENEEAVDDSQLPKDRFSAERLKGVDSTLKIQPAELGDSAVYLCASSVRLAENNEQFFGPGTRLTVL.

V gene TRBV4-2 combines with J gene TRBJ2-2; 8 nucleotides align to TRBD2. The CDR3 is 17 residues long. From germline, CDR1 is LGHNA and CDR2 YNFKEQ. J lost 3 bases, V lost 5 bases, and 11 bases had no gene match. CDR3 sequence reads: CASSSLRTSSHTGELFF. DNA of the CDR3: TGTGCCAGCAGCTCTTTACGGACTAGCAGCCACACCGGGGAGCTGTTTTTT.

There are many counts of this clonotype. The V gene is TRBV30, the J gene TRBJ2-5; D is undetermined. Germline-derived CDR1 and CDR2 are GTSNPN and SVGIG (reference sequence). Trimming stripped 2 bases from V and 4 bases from J, with 5 bases between. The CDR3 is made up of 11 amino acids. CDR3 bases: TGTGCCTGGAGTCATCCAGAGACCCAGTACTTC. The encoded protein is CAWSHPETQYF.